These T cell receptor beta chains were read from a single sample in a study of siplizumab effects on memory and regulatory T cells. Here immunoSEQ multiplex PCR was the method, and the copy in TCRdb shows in-frame clones only, minus some. The sample has 90,000 to 120,000 clones, about 92% seen once. The sequenced sample was Tregs sorted from blood. Receptors originate from a human donor in good health. The CDR3 runs from the conserved cysteine through the conserved F or W. Each record gives: D gene, V gene, CDR3 length, J gene, CDR3 DNA, CDR3 protein. D genes are given only for firm matches.

.	TRBV28	13	TRBJ2-4	TGTGCCAGCAGTGACGGAGCCAAAAACATTCAGTACTTC	CASSDGAKNIQYF
.	TRBV7-9	9	TRBJ2-1	TGTGCCAGCAGCCCGTACGAGTTCTTC	CASSPYEFF
.	TRBV15	13	TRBJ1-1	TGTGCCACCAGCAGAGCCCCAAACACTGAAGCTTTCTTT	CATSRAPNTEAFF
TRBD2	TRBV7-9	16	TRBJ2-1	TGTGCCAGCAGCTTATTAGGCGGGAGGGCCTACAATGAGCAGTTCTTC	CASSLLGGRAYNEQFF
.	TRBV6-6	16	TRBJ2-3	TGTGCCAGCAGTTATGAGATTGGGCAGAGGACAGATACGCAGTATTTT	CASSYEIGQRTDTQYF
.	TRBV4-1	13	TRBJ1-4	TGCGCCAGCAGCCATGTGGTGGTCCGGGACTTTCATTTT	CASSHVVVRDFHF
.	TRBV11-1	16	TRBJ2-3	TGTGCCAGCAGCTCCCGGAGGCGGACGGCGGGGGATACGCAGTATTTT	CASSSRRRTAGDTQYF
.	TRBV28	16	TRBJ1-1	TGTGCCAGCAGTCCTCGGACAAGAACAATGAACACTGAAGCTTTCTTT	CASSPRTRTMNTEAFF
TRBD1	TRBV19	16	TRBJ1-5	TGTGCCAGTAGGAACGAGGGGGCGACTGGCAATCAGCCCCAGCATTTT	CASRNEGATGNQPQHF
TRBD2	TRBV5-6	17	TRBJ2-1	TGTGCCAGCAGCTTGAAAGGAGGCGTTGGGGGGGTCAATGAGCAGTTCTTC	CASSLKGGVGGVNEQFF
TRBD2	TRBV5-1	17	TRBJ2-1	TGCGCCAGCAGCACCTCGTTGGGGACTAGCGGGATAAATGAGCAGTTCTTC	CASSTSLGTSGINEQFF
.	TRBV5-6	14	TRBJ1-5	TGTGCCAGCAGCTTGTTTATGAGCAATCAGCCCCAGCATTTT	CASSLFMSNQPQHF